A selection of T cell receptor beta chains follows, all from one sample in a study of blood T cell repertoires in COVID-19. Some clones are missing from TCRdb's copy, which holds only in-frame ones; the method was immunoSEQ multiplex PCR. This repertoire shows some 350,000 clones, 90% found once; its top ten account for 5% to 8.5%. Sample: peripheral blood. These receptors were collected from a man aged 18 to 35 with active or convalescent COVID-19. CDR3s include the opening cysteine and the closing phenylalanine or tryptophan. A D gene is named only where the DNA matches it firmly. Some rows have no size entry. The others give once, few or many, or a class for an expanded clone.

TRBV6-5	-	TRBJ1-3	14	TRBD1	CASRPWTGENTIYF	TGTGCCAGCAGACCCTGGACAGGGGAGAACACCATATATTTT
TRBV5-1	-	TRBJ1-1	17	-	CASSLAGLGGLNTEAFF	TGCGCCAGCAGCTTGGCGGGTCTAGGCGGATTGAACACTGAAGCTTTCTTT
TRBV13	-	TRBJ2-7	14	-	CASSPSSPPYEQYF	TGTGCCAGCAGCCCCTCTAGTCCTCCCTACGAGCAGTACTTC
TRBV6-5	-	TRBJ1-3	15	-	CASRIYSAAGNTIYF	TGTGCCAGCAGGATCTACTCTGCGGCTGGAAACACCATATATTTT
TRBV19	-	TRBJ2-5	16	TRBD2	CASSRGLAGLQETQYF	TGTGCCAGTAGTAGGGGACTAGCGGGTCTCCAAGAGACCCAGTACTTC
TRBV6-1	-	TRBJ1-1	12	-	CASSESGGVAFF	TGTGCCAGCAGTGAATCGGGGGGGGTCGCTTTCTTT
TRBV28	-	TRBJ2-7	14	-	CASTSAGTLYEQYF	TGTGCCAGCACCTCCGCCGGGACACTCTACGAGCAGTACTTC
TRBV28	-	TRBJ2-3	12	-	CASTSNTDTQYF	TGTGCCAGCACCTCTAACACAGATACGCAGTATTTT
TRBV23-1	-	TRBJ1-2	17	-	CASTRVNRQDEKNGYTF	TGCGCCAGCACGAGGGTAAACCGGCAGGACGAGAAGAATGGCTACACCTTC
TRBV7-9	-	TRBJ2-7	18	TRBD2	CASSPSRHYSGASYEQYF	TGTGCCAGCAGCCCCTCCCGACATTATAGCGGGGCCTCCTACGAGCAGTACTTC
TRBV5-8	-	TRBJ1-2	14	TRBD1	CASSRGQGDYGYTF	TGTGCCAGCAGCCGGGGACAGGGTGACTATGGCTACACCTTC
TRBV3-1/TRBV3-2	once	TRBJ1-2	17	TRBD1	CASSTTGTGGYNYGYTF	TGTGCCAGCAGCACGACCGGGACAGGGGGTTATAACTATGGCTACACCTTC
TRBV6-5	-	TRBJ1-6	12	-	CASTPGNSPLHF	TGTGCCAGCACCCCAGGGAATTCACCCCTCCACTTT
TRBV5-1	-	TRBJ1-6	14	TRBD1	CASSPGQGESPLHF	TGCGCCAGCAGCCCGGGACAGGGGGAGAGTCCCCTCCACTTT
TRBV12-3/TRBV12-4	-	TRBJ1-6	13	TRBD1	CASRGQGNSPLHF	TGTGCCAGCAGGGGACAGGGCAATTCACCCCTCCACTTT
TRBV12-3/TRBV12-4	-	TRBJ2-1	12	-	CASSSDSNEQFF	TGTGCCAGCAGTTCGGACAGCAATGAGCAGTTCTTC
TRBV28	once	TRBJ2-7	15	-	CASSLRGGATYEQYF	TGTGCCAGCAGTTTGAGGGGAGGCGCCACCTACGAGCAGTACTTC
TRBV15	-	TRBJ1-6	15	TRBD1	CATSSNRGLNSPLHF	TGTGCCACCAGCAGTAACAGGGGGCTGAATTCACCCCTCCACTTT
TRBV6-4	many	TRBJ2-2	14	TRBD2	CASSDSSGAGELFF	TGTGCCAGCAGTGACTCTAGCGGGGCCGGGGAGCTGTTTTTT
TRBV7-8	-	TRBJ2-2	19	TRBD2	CASSLNLVAGGAGTGELFF	TGTGCCAGCAGCTTAAATTTGGTAGCGGGGGGAGCGGGCACCGGGGAGCTGTTTTTT
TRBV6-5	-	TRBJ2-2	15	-	CASSHRAGFVGELFF	TGTGCCAGCAGTCATAGAGCGGGTTTCGTCGGGGAGCTGTTTTTT
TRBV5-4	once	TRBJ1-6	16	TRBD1	CASRQGQGRLNSPLHF	TGTGCCAGCAGGCAGGGACAGGGGCGACTTAATTCACCCCTCCACTTT
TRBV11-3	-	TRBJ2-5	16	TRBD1	CASSLTGTGLGETQYF	TGTGCCAGCAGCCTCACCGGGACAGGGCTCGGAGAGACCCAGTACTTC
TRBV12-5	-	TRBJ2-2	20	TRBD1	CASGLPRGQGAPGDTGELFF	TGTGCTAGTGGTTTGCCGCGGGGACAGGGGGCGCCTGGGGACACCGGGGAGCTGTTTTTT